The 22 T cell receptor beta chains reported below all come from one sample, sequenced in a study of shared clonotypes between healthy human individuals. Some clones are missing from TCRdb's copy, which holds only in-frame ones; the method was immunoSEQ multiplex PCR. The repertoire holds 1,100,000 or so clones, with about four fifths as singletons. The material sequenced was memory CD4+ T cells from PBMCs. Subset defined: CD45RA-negative fraction. Receptors originate from a man aged 18 to 29 in good health. Some clones in this sample may be carry-over from other donors' samples.

The rearrangement links TRBV5-4 to TRBJ1-3; the D is unclear. The CDR3 is 14 amino acids. V was pared by 3 bases and J by 0 bases, with 7 bases between. The germline V gene has CDR1 SGHNT and CDR2 YYREEE (reference sequence). This CDR3 reads CASSSFNSGNTIYF. The CDR3 region has the DNA TGTGCCAGCAGCTCCTTTAACTCTGGAAACACCATATATTTT. The full variable domain, in which reference TRBV5-4 and TRBJ1-3 provide the parts outside the CDR3, is ETGVTQSPTHLIKTRGQQVTLRCSSQSGHNTVSWYQQALGQGPQFIFQYYREEENGRGNFPPRFSGLQFPNYSSELNVNALELDDSALYLCASSSFNSGNTIYFGEGSWLTVV.

The V call is TRBV27, the J call TRBJ2-2, with TRBD2 matching 10 bases. Germline V CDR1 and CDR2: MNHEY, SMNVEV (reference sequence). The CDR3 spans 17 residues. V shed 8 bases, J shed 4 bases, and the junction held 13 bases outside the gene matches. The CDR3 loop is CASRARAGGPGTGELFF. In nucleotides, the CDR3 is TGTGCCAGCCGGGCCCGAGCGGGAGGGCCGGGCACCGGGGAGCTGTTTTTT.

A word on this clone: The sample contains more than one DNA sequence encoding this CDR3. The chain carries TRBV18 and TRBJ2-7; 9 bases fit TRBD1. Germline V gene lookup returns CDR1 KGHSH and CDR2 LQKENI. There are 14 residues in the CDR3. With V trimmed by 3 bases and J by 1 base, 1 base remained unmatched. The CDR3 reads CASSPGQGSYEQYF. The CDR3 bases are TGTGCCAGCTCACCGGGACAGGGTTCCTACGAGCAGTACTTC.

The gene calls are TRBV27 and TRBJ2-6; 7 bases are a match to TRBD1. CDR1 and CDR2 from the germline V gene are MNHEY and SMNVEV (reference sequence). The ends lost 5 bases at V and 0 bases at J; junction bases unmatched: 13. This CDR3 spans 19 amino acids. The CDR3 here is CASSKRQGPSPSGANVLTF. DNA of the CDR3: TGTGCCAGCAGTAAACGACAGGGCCCTTCTCCCTCTGGGGCCAACGTCCTGACTTTC.

V is TRBV27 and J is TRBJ1-5; 7 nucleotides align to TRBD1. The germline CDR1 and CDR2 sequences are MNHEY and SMNVEV (reference sequence). The CDR3 is 17 residues long. V trimming: 5 bases; J trimming: 0 bases; junction bases outside the gene matches: 10. Written as DNA, the CDR3 is TGTGCCAGCAGTCCCCGGACAGGCCCAGGTAGCAATCAGCCCCAGCATTTT. Protein sequence: CASSPRTGPGSNQPQHF.

This clone has just one count. The chain is built from TRBV7-6 and TRBJ2-3; TRBD1 might be the D (5 bases). From germline, CDR1 is SGHVS and CDR2 FNYEAQ. There are 14 residues in the CDR3. Between the trimmed V and J ends, which lost 3 bases and 0 bases, there was a span of 7 bases. As DNA, the CDR3 is TGTGCCAGCAGCTTCCGACAGAGCACAGATACGCAGTATTTT. It codes for CASSFRQSTDTQYF.

The chain combines TRBV7-6 with TRBJ2-7; 9 bases map to TRBD2. Trimming removed 3 bases from V and 3 bases from J; junction bases left unmatched: 6. The CDR3 contains 15 residues. CDR1 is SGHVS, CDR2 FNYEAQ, per germline. The CDR3 DNA reads as TGTGCCAGCAGCTTTCTAGCGGGACAAGGCTACGAGCAGTACTTC. Protein sequence: CASSFLAGQGYEQYF.

The chain combines TRBV19 with TRBJ1-1, with D possibly TRBD1 on 6 matching bases. Germline V gene sequence: CDR1 LNHDA, CDR2 SQIVND (reference sequence). V lost 3 bases and J lost 2, with 10 bases in between. This CDR3 has 14 amino acids. The CDR3 reads CASSMTGGNTEAFF. CDR3 sequence (DNA): TGTGCCAGTAGTATGACAGGCGGCAACACTGAAGCTTTCTTT. Supplemented by reference TRBV19 and TRBJ1-1, the full variable domain reads DGGITQSPKYLFRKEGQNVTLSCEQNLNHDAMYWYRQDPGQGLRLIYYSQIVNDFQKGDIAEGYSVSREKKESFPLTVTSAQKNPTAFYLCASSMTGGNTEAFFGQGTRLTVV.

The rearrangement links TRBV11-3 to TRBJ2-1; possible D gene TRBD2, 7 bases. Germline V gives CDR1 SGHNT, CDR2 YENEEA. The CDR3 is 13 residues long. V lost 5 bases and J lost 7, with 12 bases in between. The CDR3 region is CASSRGGANEQFF. The DNA for the CDR3 is TGTGCCAGCAGCCGTGGGGGGGCGAATGAGCAGTTCTTC.

V and J are TRBV5-1 and TRBJ2-1; TRBD2 might be the D (7 bases). The germline V and J ends were trimmed by 2 bases and 3 bases, with 12 bases remaining between them. This CDR3 is built from 15 residues. Germline values: CDR1 SGHRS, CDR2 YFSETQ. The CDR3 region has the DNA TGCGCCAGCAGCTTAGGGGGGGCGGTCTACAATGAGCAGTTCTTC. Its translation is CASSLGGAVYNEQFF.

The V and J genes are TRBV5-4 and TRBJ1-1; weak D call: TRBD1 (5 bases). Germline V gene data show CDR1 as SGHNT and CDR2 as YYREEE (reference sequence). CDR3 length equals 13 residues. Between the trimmed V and J ends, which lost 5 bases and 1 base, there was a span of 9 bases. For the CDR3, the DNA is TGTGCCAGCAGGAGACAGCCGAACACTGAAGCTTTCTTT. As protein: CASRRQPNTEAFF.

This chain joins TRBV7-9 and TRBJ2-3; D remains ambiguous. The CDR3 sequence is 13 residues long. Between the trimmed V and J ends, which lost 0 bases and 4 bases, there was a span of 5 bases. In germline, CDR1 is SEHNR, CDR2 FQNEAQ (reference sequence). CDR3 loop: CASSLAAADTQYF. DNA of the CDR3: TGTGCCAGCAGCTTAGCAGCCGCAGATACGCAGTATTTT.

CDR3 DNA sequence: TGTGCCAGTAGTACATCAGGGGGACATAGCAATCAGCCCCAGCATTTT. Encoded protein: CASSTSGGHSNQPQHF. The genes are TRBV19 and TRBJ1-5; 7 positions match TRBD1. The J segment lost 0 bases and the V segment lost 4 bases, leaving 6 bases of the junction unmatched. Germline V CDR1 and CDR2: LNHDA, SQIVND (reference sequence). This CDR3 has 16 residues. The full variable domain, completed using reference TRBV19 and TRBJ1-5, is DGGITQSPKYLFRKEGQNVTLSCEQNLNHDAMYWYRQDPGQGLRLIYYSQIVNDFQKGDIAEGYSVSREKKESFPLTVTSAQKNPTAFYLCASSTSGGHSNQPQHFGDGTRLSIL.

The chain has TRBV4-1 and TRBJ1-2, with 8 bases identical to TRBD1. Germline trimming cut 0 bases from V and 6 bases from J; bases unmatched to any gene: 12. The CDR3 is made up of 17 amino acids. The germline CDR1 and CDR2 sequences are MGHRA and YSYEKL. CDR3 in amino acids: CASSQEAQGANVDGYTF. Here the CDR3 DNA reads TGCGCCAGCAGCCAAGAAGCCCAGGGGGCCAACGTCGATGGCTACACCTTC.

The chain recombines TRBV5-4 with TRBJ1-2; 7 bases agree with TRBD1. This CDR3 is 15 amino acids long. Germline values: CDR1 SGHNT, CDR2 YYREEE (reference sequence). After removal of 4 bases from V and 4 bases from J, the junction contained 10 bases not matched to a gene. Written as DNA, the CDR3 is TGTGCCAGCAGCCAGCCGACAGGGACTCTCTATGGCTACACCTTC. This translates into CASSQPTGTLYGYTF.

This clone came up once. The V gene is TRBV28, the J gene TRBJ2-4; no clear D gene. Germline V gene sequence: CDR1 MDHEN, CDR2 SYDVKM. Trimming removed 5 bases from V and 4 bases from J, with 12 bases in between. This CDR3 has 14 amino acids. DNA of the CDR3: TGTGCCAGCAGTATCCGAGGCAGGAAAAACATTCAGTACTTC. This gives the protein CASSIRGRKNIQYF.

The genes are TRBV11-2 and TRBJ1-1, with D possibly TRBD1 on 6 matching bases. The germline V and J ends were trimmed by 5 bases and 0 bases, with 25 bases remaining between them. Per germline, CDR1 SGHAT and CDR2 FQNNGV. The CDR3 loop spans 19 amino acids. For the CDR3, the DNA is TGTGCCAGCAGCCGAGTACTTGGGGGCCACAAGGGGCTGAACACTGAAGCTTTCTTT. Its translation is CASSRVLGGHKGLNTEAFF.

V is TRBV7-2 and J is TRBJ2-1; 8 bases fit TRBD2. V shed 0 bases and J 0 bases; nucleotides not matched to a gene: 4. The CDR3 is 17 amino acids. Germline values: CDR1 SGHTA, CDR2 FQGNSA. The CDR3 DNA reads TGTGCCAGCAGCTTAGCCTCGAGCGGGAGCTCCTACAATGAGCAGTTCTTC. Translated: CASSLASSGSSYNEQFF.

J is TRBJ2-3 and V is TRBV18; 11 nucleotides agree with TRBD2. V lost 0 bases and J lost 5; bases outside the gene matches: 7. This CDR3 comprises 17 residues. Germline loops: CDR1 KGHSH, CDR2 LQKENI. The CDR3 DNA reads as TGTGCCAGCTCACCACCGGGCCTAGCGGGAGGCATAGATACGCAGTATTTT. This codes for CASSPPGLAGGIDTQYF.

There are many counts of this clone. V and J are TRBV27 and TRBJ1-5; a weak D match, TRBD1 (5 bases). This CDR3 region has 15 residues. CDR1 is MNHEY, CDR2 SMNVEV, per germline (reference sequence). V was cut by 5 bases and J by 2 bases, with 13 bases left in between. The CDR3 region has the DNA TGTGCCAGCAGTCCAAGGGACGGCCGCAATCAGCCCCAGCATTTT. This encodes CASSPRDGRNQPQHF.

The chain couples TRBV15 to TRBJ1-4, with D unclear. The germline V gene encodes CDR1 LNHNV and CDR2 YYDKDF (reference sequence). The CDR3 spans 12 residues. The V and J ends lost 6 bases and 11 bases respectively, with 13 bases between them. The DNA for the CDR3 is TGTGCCACCAGTAGTATATCGGCGAAACTGTTTTTT. It encodes CATSSISAKLFF.

The CDR3 sequence: CASSRRRGVVEQFF. CDR3 bases: TGTGCCAGCAGCAGGAGAAGGGGAGTTGTTGAGCAGTTCTTC. The V gene is TRBV28, the J gene TRBJ2-1; D assignment may be TRBD1 or TRBD2 (5 bases each). With 6 bases removed from V and 9 bases from J, the gap between germline ends came to 18 bases. The CDR3 length is 14 residues. The V gene's germline CDR1 is MDHEN and CDR2 SYDVKM.